The 22 T cell receptor beta chains presented below share a single source sample, sequenced in a study of CD8 T cells in cerebrospinal fluid in Alzheimer's disease. TCRdb re-called the 10x single-cell sequencing reads; one entry per CDR3 protein, DNA not given. The sample includes about 1,500 distinct CDR3 sequences. Input material: cerebrospinal fluid. All receptors derive from a human donor in good health.

By frequency, this clonotype is medium-sized. The gene calls are TRBV18 and TRBJ2-1; TCRdb selects TRBD1, and the lack of DNA leaves this call unchecked. This CDR3 is 15 amino acids long. Germline V gives CDR1 KGHSH, CDR2 LQKENI. CDR3 in amino acids: CASSRTGAVLDEQFF.

Judged by frequency, this clonotype is medium-sized. The CDR3 sequence is CASSNTDTQYF. The chain joins TRBV7-2 to TRBJ2-3. Germline values: CDR1 SGHTA, CDR2 FQGNSA. The CDR3 covers 11 residues. Full variable domain (rest looked up from reference TRBV7-2 and TRBJ2-3): GAGVSQSPSNKVTEKGKDVELRCDPISGHTALYWYRQSLGQGLEFLIYFQGNSAPDKSGLPSDRFSAERTGGSVSTLTIQRTQQEDSAVYLCASSNTDTQYFGPGTRLTVL.

Measured by frequency, this clonotype is medium-sized. The V gene is TRBV4-2, the J gene TRBJ2-5; TCRdb outputs TRBD2, but without DNA this stays unchecked. Germline-derived CDR1 and CDR2 are LGHNA and YNFKEQ. The CDR3 runs 17 residues. CDR3 in amino acids: CASSRGAGLAGQETQYF.

According to its frequency, this clonotype is large. Here the CDR3 reads CASSLQKNTEAFF. The genes are TRBV5-5 and TRBJ1-1. CDR1 and CDR2 (germline): SGHKS, YYEKEE (reference sequence). The CDR3 is 13 amino acids. The full variable domain, its missing parts supplied by reference TRBV5-5 and TRBJ1-1, is DAGVTQSPTHLIKTRGQQVTLRCSPISGHKSVSWYQQVLGQGPQFIFQYYEKEERGRGNFPDRFSARQFPNYSSELNVNALLLGDSALYLCASSLQKNTEAFFGQGTRLTVV.

This clonotype is called medium-sized based on its frequency. The chain joins TRBV18 to TRBJ1-2. CDR1 is KGHSH and CDR2 is LQKENI in the germline V gene. The CDR3 extends over 13 amino acids. CDR3 in amino acids: CASSPEGSYGYTF.

Considering frequency, this clonotype is medium-sized. The V and J genes are TRBV12-3 or TRBV12-4 and TRBJ2-5; as DNA is missing, the TRBD2 call by TCRdb cannot be tested. The CDR3 spans 12 residues. CDR3 loop: CASRRGEETQYF.

Frequency places this clonotype as large (0.1 to 1%). CDR3 sequence: CASSLNPTGELFF. The rearrangement links TRBV7-8 to TRBJ2-2. The CDR3 is 13 residues long. CDR1 and CDR2 (germline): SGHVS, FQNEAQ.

Judged by frequency, this clonotype is medium-sized. The chain uses TRBV7-2 and TRBJ1-5; TCRdb picks TRBD1, but there is no DNA to check that call. Germline V lookup: CDR1 SGHTA, CDR2 FQGNSA. This CDR3 comprises 14 residues. CDR3 in amino acids: CASSFDSSNQPQHF. Variable domain in full (rest from reference TRBV7-2 and TRBJ1-5): GAGVSQSPSNKVTEKGKDVELRCDPISGHTALYWYRQSLGQGLEFLIYFQGNSAPDKSGLPSDRFSAERTGGSVSTLTIQRTQQEDSAVYLCASSFDSSNQPQHFGDGTRLSIL.

The CDR3 region is CAWSVKNTEAFF. The chain uses TRBV30 and TRBJ1-1. The V gene's germline CDR1 is GTSNPN and CDR2 SVGIG (reference sequence). There are 12 residues in the CDR3.

Judged by frequency, this clonotype is large. The chain employs TRBV7-9 and TRBJ2-7; TCRdb calls TRBD1, which cannot be checked without DNA. CDR1 is SEHNR, CDR2 FQNEAQ, per germline (reference sequence). This CDR3 spans 13 amino acids. The chain's CDR3 is CASSPQGSGKQYF.

Frequency places this clonotype as medium-sized. The chain carries TRBV7-9 and TRBJ1-4. Per germline, CDR1 SEHNR and CDR2 FQNEAQ (reference sequence). The length of the CDR3 is 14 residues. The CDR3 loop reads CASSLDAINEKLFF.

By frequency, this clonotype is large. The chain joins TRBV27 to TRBJ2-5; TCRdb's assignment of TRBD1 cannot be checked, as there is no DNA. Germline loops: CDR1 MNHEY, CDR2 SMNVEV (reference sequence). The CDR3 contains 13 residues. The CDR3 loop reads CASSLGRGVTQYF.

Judged by frequency, this clonotype is large. The chain links TRBV5-1 to TRBJ2-3. Germline loops: CDR1 SGHRS, CDR2 YFSETQ. CDR3 size: 16 residues. The CDR3 sequence: CASSLSFQSGTDTQYF. Full variable domain (missing parts from reference TRBV5-1 and TRBJ2-3): KAGVTQTPRYLIKTRGQQVTLSCSPISGHRSVSWYQQTPGQGLQFLFEYFSETQRNKGNFPGRFSGRQFSNSRSEMNVSTLELGDSALYLCASSLSFQSGTDTQYFGPGTRLTVL.

Measured by frequency, this clonotype is large (0.1 to 1%). CDR3 sequence: CSASVAGRRMATYGYTF. The rearrangement joins TRBV20-1 to TRBJ1-2. Germline lookup yields CDR1 DFQATT and CDR2 SNEGSKA (reference sequence). This CDR3 region has 17 residues.

This clonotype shows up as medium-sized by frequency. CDR3 in amino acids: CASSLLGSYGYTF. V gene TRBV12-3 or TRBV12-4 combines with J gene TRBJ1-2. CDR3 length equals 13 residues.

In terms of frequency, this clonotype is medium-sized. The chain carries TRBV2 and TRBJ2-4; without DNA, the TCRdb call of TRBD2 cannot be checked. The CDR3 loop spans 15 amino acids. Germline CDR1 reads SNHLY; CDR2 reads FYNNEI. The CDR3 reads CASMPVLADKNIQYF.

This clonotype is medium-sized by frequency. V gene TRBV5-1 combines with J gene TRBJ2-7. This CDR3 has 14 amino acids. The germline V gene has CDR1 SGHRS and CDR2 YFSETQ. CDR3 in amino acids: CASSLDRELDEQYF.

Measured by frequency, this clonotype is medium-sized (0.01 to 0.1%). This chain links TRBV20-1 with TRBJ1-5. Germline CDR1 is DFQATT and CDR2 is SNEGSKA (reference sequence). The CDR3 spans 12 residues. The chain's CDR3 is CSASATNQPQHF.

The CDR3 region is CSAAGGLAVYEQYF. The rearrangement uses TRBV20-1 and TRBJ2-7; the TCRdb call, TRBD2, lacks DNA for checking. Germline assignment: CDR1 DFQATT and CDR2 SNEGSKA (reference sequence). The CDR3 extends over 14 amino acids.

The J gene is TRBJ2-3, the V gene TRBV19; TCRdb returns TRBD2, unconfirmable since there is no DNA. CDR1 and CDR2 (germline): LNHDA, SQIVND (reference sequence). The CDR3 length is 18 residues. CDR3 residues: CASSIESERGRMTDTQYF.

Considering frequency, this clonotype is medium-sized. The chain is built from TRBV2 and TRBJ1-1; TCRdb's D gene call, TRBD1, goes unchecked for lack of DNA. This CDR3 is 16 amino acids long. Germline V gene data show CDR1 as SNHLY and CDR2 as FYNNEI. The CDR3 protein is CASRQGTGGLGTEAFF.

This clonotype is identified as medium-sized from frequency. The V and J genes are TRBV20-1 and TRBJ2-1; TCRdb indicates TRBD1, and absent DNA this call remains unverified. Germline V lookup: CDR1 DFQATT, CDR2 SNEGSKA (reference sequence). The CDR3 extends over 11 amino acids. The CDR3: CSARGQGVQFF.